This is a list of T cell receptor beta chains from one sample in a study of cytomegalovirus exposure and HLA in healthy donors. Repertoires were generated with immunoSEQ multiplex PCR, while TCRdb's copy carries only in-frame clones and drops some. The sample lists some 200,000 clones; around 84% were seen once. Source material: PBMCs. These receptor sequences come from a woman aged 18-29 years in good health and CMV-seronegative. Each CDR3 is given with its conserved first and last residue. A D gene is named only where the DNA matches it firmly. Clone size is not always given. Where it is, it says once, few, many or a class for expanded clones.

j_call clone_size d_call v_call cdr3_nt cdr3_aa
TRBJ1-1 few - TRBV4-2 TGTGCCAGCAGCCAAGCAGTACGATACACTGAAGCTTTCTTT CASSQAVRYTEAFF
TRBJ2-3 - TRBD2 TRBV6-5 TGTGCCAGCAGTTACTCCGGGACTAGGTCAGATACGCAGTATTTT CASSYSGTRSDTQYF
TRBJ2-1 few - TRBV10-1 TGCGCCACCTCCGGTGGGGGGAATGAGCAGTTCTTC CATSGGGNEQFF
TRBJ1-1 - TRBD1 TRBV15 TGTGCCACCAGTTCCAAGGACAGGGGATCTGAAGCTTTCTTT CATSSKDRGSEAFF
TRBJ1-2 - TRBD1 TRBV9 TGTGCCAGCAGCTTTTTCCCGGGACAGGGAGTTAACTATGGCTACACCTTC CASSFFPGQGVNYGYTF
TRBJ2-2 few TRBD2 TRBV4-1 TGCGCCAGCAGCCAAGATACACTAGCGGGAGTAAACACCGGGGAGCTGTTTTTT CASSQDTLAGVNTGELFF
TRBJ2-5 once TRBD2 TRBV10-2 TGCGCCAGCAGCCGAACTAGCGGCCAAGAGACCCAGTACTTC CASSRTSGQETQYF
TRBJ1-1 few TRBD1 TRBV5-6 TGTGCCAGCAGCCTTTACCAGGGGGACACTGAAGCTTTCTTT CASSLYQGDTEAFF
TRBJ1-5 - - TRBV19 TGTGCCAGTAGTCCCAGCCTTAGGGGGTCTCAGCCCCAGCATTTT CASSPSLRGSQPQHF
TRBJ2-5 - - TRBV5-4 TGTGCCAGCAGCTCTCGTACCCAGCGCCAAGAGACCCAGTACTTC CASSSRTQRQETQYF
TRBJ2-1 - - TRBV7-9 TGTGCCAGCAGCCCCCCGGACTATTCAGTGGAGCAGTTCTTC CASSPPDYSVEQFF
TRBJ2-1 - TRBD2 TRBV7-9 TGTTCCTCCCTTGGTGGGAGGGTCTACAATGAGCAGTTCTTC CSSLGGRVYNEQFF
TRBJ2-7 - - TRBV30 TGTGCCTGGACCACACAGGGCTCCTACGAGCAGTACTTC CAWTTQGSYEQYF
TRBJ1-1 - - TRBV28 TGTGCCAGCAGTTTACGTCAGGAAGCTTTCTTT CASSLRQEAFF
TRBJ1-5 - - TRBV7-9 TGTTCCAGCAGCCGAGAACCCTATCAGCCCCAGCATTTT CSSSREPYQPQHF
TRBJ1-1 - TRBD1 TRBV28 TGTGCCAGCAGTACTGGGGACAGACCTAACACTGAAGCTTTCTTT CASSTGDRPNTEAFF
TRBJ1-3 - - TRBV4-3 TGCGCCAGCAGCCACATCCTGAGAGGATCTGGAAACACCATATATTTT CASSHILRGSGNTIYF
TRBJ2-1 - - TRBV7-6 TGTGCCAGCAGCTTGACAGACCAAGTTTACAATGAGCAGTTCTTC CASSLTDQVYNEQFF
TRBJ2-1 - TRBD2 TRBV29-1 TGCAGCGTTGGTCCGTCCGGGGGGGCAAATGAGCAGTTCTTC CSVGPSGGANEQFF
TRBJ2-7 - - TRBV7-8 TGTGCCAGCAGCTTAGGGCAGGGGATGGTCTACGAGCAGTACTTC CASSLGQGMVYEQYF
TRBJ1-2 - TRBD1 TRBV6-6 TGTGCCAGCAGGGGGACAGGGTCGGGCTATGGCTACACCTTC CASRGTGSGYGYTF
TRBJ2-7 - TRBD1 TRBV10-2 TGCGCCAGCAGAGGGTGGGACAGCCTAGTGGAGCAGTACTTC CASRGWDSLVEQYF
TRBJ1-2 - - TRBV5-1 TGCGCCAGCAGCTCGGGGACTACCAGGGAAGGCTACACCTTC CASSSGTTREGYTF
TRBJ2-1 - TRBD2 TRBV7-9 TGCGCCAGCAGCCCACTCTCGACTAGCGGGAGGGCGGATGAGCAGTTCTTC CASSPLSTSGRADEQFF
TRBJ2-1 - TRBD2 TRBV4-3 TGCGCCAGCAGCCAAGACACGGAAGCGGGAGGGCCCTACAATGAGCAGTTCTTC CASSQDTEAGGPYNEQFF
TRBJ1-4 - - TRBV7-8 TGTGCCAGCAGCTACATCTTTGACAGTCGGAATGAAAAACTGTTTTTT CASSYIFDSRNEKLFF
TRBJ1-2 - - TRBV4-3 TGCGCCAGCAGCCAGATAAACAGCGGCTACACCTTC CASSQINSGYTF
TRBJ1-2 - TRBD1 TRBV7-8 TGTGCCAGCAGCCCCACCGGACAGGAGAACTACACCTTC CASSPTGQENYTF
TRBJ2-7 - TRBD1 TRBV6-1 TGTGCCAGCTTGGGGACAGGGGCCACCTACGAGCAGTACTTC CASLGTGATYEQYF
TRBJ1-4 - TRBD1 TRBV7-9 TGTTCCAGCAGCATCGGGACAGGGGGCGCGGGGTATGAAAAACTGTTTTTT CSSSIGTGGAGYEKLFF
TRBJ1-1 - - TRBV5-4 TGTGCCAGCAGCTTGGGAGGTATTGCGACAGGCGTTGAAGCTTTCTTT CASSLGGIATGVEAFF
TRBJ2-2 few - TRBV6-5 TGTGCCAGCAGAACGGGAACCGGGGAGCTGTTTTTT CASRTGTGELFF
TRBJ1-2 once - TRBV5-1 TGCGCCAGCAGCCGACTCGATTCCGGCTACACCTTC CASSRLDSGYTF
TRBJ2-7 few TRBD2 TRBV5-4 TGTGCCAGCAGCTCGGGACTAGCGGGCCACGAGCAGTACTTC CASSSGLAGHEQYF
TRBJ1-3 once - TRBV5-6 TGTGCCAGCAGCCCGTCAATAGGGACAAGCTCTGGAAACACCATATATTTT CASSPSIGTSSGNTIYF
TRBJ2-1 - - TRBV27 TGTGCCAGCAGCTCCAGCGGACCGAGCTCCTACAATGAGCAGTTCTTC CASSSSGPSSYNEQFF
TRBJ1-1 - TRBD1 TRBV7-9 TGTGCCAGCAGCCCAGACAGGGGGCGGTCCCCGAACACTGAAGCTTTCTTT CASSPDRGRSPNTEAFF
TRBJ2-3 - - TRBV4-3 TGCGCCAGCAGCCAAGTATACATGCGGACAGATACGCAGTATTTT CASSQVYMRTDTQYF
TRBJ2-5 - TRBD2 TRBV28 TGTGCCAGCAGTTTCGGACTAGCGGGAGGAGAAGAGACCCAGTACTTC CASSFGLAGGEETQYF
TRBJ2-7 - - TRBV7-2 TGTGCCAGCAGCGAAGGGACACCTACCTACGAGCAGTACTTC CASSEGTPTYEQYF
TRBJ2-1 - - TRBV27 TGTGCCAGCAGTACGGGGGTCGGCAATGAGCAGTTCTTC CASSTGVGNEQFF
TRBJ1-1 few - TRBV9 TGTGCCAGCAGCGTAGTATCCAGGGATGAAGCTTTCTTT CASSVVSRDEAFF